One and the same sample provided the 2 T cell receptor beta chains below, sequenced in a study of cytomegalovirus exposure and HLA in healthy donors. Primers for the PCR totalled 60 Vbeta and 13 Jbeta. Method: immunoSEQ multiplex PCR; TCRdb's copy keeps in-frame clones and lacks some. This sample's clone table lists approximately 93,000 clones. The sequenced sample consisted of PBMCs. The receptors originated from a young woman in good health and CMV-seronegative.

CDR3 nucleotides: TGCAGCGTTCGAGGGAACACAGATACGCAGTATTTT. It translates to CSVRGNTDTQYF. The V call is TRBV29-1, the J call TRBJ2-3; D is perhaps TRBD2 (5 bases). Germline assignment: CDR1 SQVTM and CDR2 ANQGSEA. This CDR3 has 12 residues. Trimming cost V 5 bases and J 2 bases, with 8 bases left between them.

This chain uses TRBV28 with TRBJ1-2; 7 bases align to TRBD1. V lost 9 bases, J lost 0 bases, and 13 bases stayed unmatched. The germline gives CDR1 MDHEN, CDR2 SYDVKM. The CDR3 covers 16 residues. CDR3 sequence: CASTSGTVLPNYGYTF. DNA of the CDR3: TGTGCCAGTACCAGTGGGACAGTCCTGCCTAACTATGGCTACACCTTC.